The 32 T cell receptor beta chains given below trace back to one sample, sequenced in a study of shared clonotypes between healthy human individuals. TCRdb keeps only in-frame clones here, not all; method: immunoSEQ multiplex PCR. The table lists 640,000 or so clones, roughly 70% of them singletons. Sequenced: memory CD4+ T cells sorted from blood. Sample subset: CD45RA-negative fraction. The receptors originated from a woman in her twenties or thirties in good health.

This chain joins TRBV7-2 and TRBJ2-7; 8 bases line up with TRBD2. The length of the CDR3 is 15 residues. In germline, CDR1 is SGHTA, CDR2 FQGNSA. The J segment lost 7 bases and the V segment lost 1 base, leaving 9 bases of the junction unmatched. The CDR3 nucleotides read TGTGCCAGCAGCTTAGGGTGGACTAGCTTGGAAGAGCAGTACTTC. Encoded protein: CASSLGWTSLEEQYF.

The V call is TRBV5-3, the J call TRBJ2-7, with D unclear. TRBV5-3 is annotated as an ORF whose role is uncertain. V lost 4 bases and J lost 0, with 20 bases in between. The CDR3 spans 17 residues. CDR3 region: CARSPRTAPRPSYEQYF. The CDR3 coding sequence is TGTGCCAGAAGCCCCCGAACCGCTCCTCGACCCTCCTACGAGCAGTACTTC.

The chain combines TRBV5-8 with TRBJ1-5; a weak D match, TRBD1 (6 bases). The CDR3 totals 14 residues. Germline values: CDR1 SGHTS, CDR2 YDEGEE. Deletions cut 5 bases from V and 6 bases from J, with 15 bases between. The CDR3 nucleotides read TGTGCCAGCAGTACTTTAAGGGGGAGTCAGCCCCAGCATTTT. It specifies CASSTLRGSQPQHF.

The chain joins TRBV5-6 to TRBJ2-7, with D possibly TRBD2 on 6 matching bases. The V and J ends lost 4 bases and 0 bases respectively, with 11 bases between them. The CDR3 runs to 14 residues. CDR1 and CDR2 (germline): SGHDT, YYEEEE. CDR3 in DNA: TGTGCCAGCAGCGCGACTAGTGGCTCCTACGAGCAGTACTTC. It translates to CASSATSGSYEQYF.

This rearrangement joins TRBV28 to TRBJ1-5; D unclear. The CDR3 consists of 14 residues. The germline V gene has CDR1 MDHEN and CDR2 SYDVKM. Trimming left V 3 bases short and J 0 bases short, with 6 bases between. The CDR3 region has the DNA TGTGCCAGCAGTTTCAGTTATAGCAATCAGCCCCAGCATTTT. This codes for CASSFSYSNQPQHF.

In regard to this clone: The germline gene is not matched at one end of the junction; a read error may be the cause. This sequence joins TRBV6-1 and TRBJ1-1; D call uncertain. Germline V lookup: CDR1 MNHNS, CDR2 SASEGT. The CDR3 sequence is 18 residues long. CDR3 region: CASSEGLASQELNSEAFF. The CDR3 DNA reads TGTGCCAGCAGTGAAGGTCTCGCGTCCCAGGAATTGAACTCTGAAGCTTTCTTT.

In the case of this clone: Other nucleotide sequences from this sample produce the same CDR3. The J gene is TRBJ2-5, the V gene TRBV7-7; weak D call: TRBD2 (5 bases). The V and J ends lost 1 base and 4 bases respectively, with 7 bases between them. The CDR3 has 13 amino acids. Per germline, CDR1 SSHAT and CDR2 FNYEAQ (reference sequence). CDR3: CASSLDRGETQYF. CDR3 nucleotides: TGTGCCAGCAGCTTAGATCGGGGAGAGACCCAGTACTTC. The full variable domain, in which reference TRBV7-7 and TRBJ2-5 provide the parts outside the CDR3, is GAGVSQSPRYKVTKRGQDVTLRCDPISSHATLYWYQQALGQGPEFLTYFNYEAQPDKSGLPSDRFSAERPEGSISTLTIQRTEQRDSAMYRCASSLDRGETQYFGPGTRLLVL.

The rearrangement links TRBV6-1 to TRBJ2-6; no definite D call. Germline V CDR1 and CDR2: MNHNS, SASEGT. The CDR3 totals 15 residues. The ends were cut back, 2 bases at V and 3 bases at J, with 8 bases in the middle. The CDR3 region is CASSESRVGANVLTF. The DNA for the CDR3 is TGTGCCAGCAGTGAAAGTAGGGTTGGGGCCAACGTCCTGACTTTC.

The chain has TRBV20-1 and TRBJ2-7; tentatively, D is TRBD2 (7 bases). CDR1 DFQATT and CDR2 SNEGSKA come from the germline V gene (reference sequence). The length of the CDR3 is 11 residues. V was trimmed by 5 bases and J by 6 bases, leaving 11 bases between them. The chain's CDR3 is CSAGGGGEQYF. CDR3 nucleotide sequence: TGCAGTGCTGGGGGAGGGGGCGAGCAGTACTTC.

Notes on this clone: This sample includes further DNA sequences coding for the same CDR3. The chain carries TRBV5-1 and TRBJ2-5, with unresolved D. The CDR3 runs to 13 residues. V lost 2 bases, J lost 2 bases, and 7 bases lay in between. Germline CDR1 is SGHRS and CDR2 is YFSETQ. For the CDR3, the DNA is TGCGCCAGCAGCTTAGGGCAACAAGAGACCCAGTACTTC. It yields the protein CASSLGQQETQYF.

This chain uses TRBV19 with TRBJ1-5; 10 nucleotides align to TRBD1. The CDR3 is 17 residues long. The V gene end was trimmed by 7 bases and the J gene end by 4 bases; junction bases not matched to a gene: 13. Germline CDR1 and CDR2: LNHDA and SQIVND (reference sequence). The CDR3 nucleotides are TGTGCCAGTAAGATGACAGGGGGCGATCGAAGGAATCAGCCCCAGCATTTT. It encodes CASKMTGGDRRNQPQHF.

This clone was picked up one time. The V and J genes are TRBV28 and TRBJ2-3, with D unclear. This CDR3 has 13 amino acids. The V and J ends lost 6 bases and 2 bases respectively, with 9 bases between them. Looked up from germline, CDR1 is MDHEN and CDR2 is SYDVKM. Here the CDR3 DNA reads TGTGCCAGCAGAGATGGAACCACAGATACGCAGTATTTT. The encoded protein is CASRDGTTDTQYF.

The chain employs TRBV7-8 and TRBJ1-5; D is possibly TRBD1 (6 bases). The CDR3 runs to 16 residues. Trimming removed 1 base from V and 7 bases from J, with 17 bases in between. The V gene's germline CDR1 is SGHVS and CDR2 FQNEAQ. In DNA form, the CDR3 reads TGTGCCAGCAGCTTAGACACAGGGAATGTTGGACAGCCCCAGCATTTT. Translating gives CASSLDTGNVGQPQHF.

The rearrangement uses TRBV11-3 and TRBJ2-7, with D perhaps matching TRBD2 (6 bases). The length of the CDR3 is 15 residues. With 5 bases removed from V and 0 bases from J, the gap between germline ends came to 14 bases. The germline V gene encodes CDR1 SGHNT and CDR2 YENEEA. The CDR3 spells CASSETGGSSYEQYF. DNA for the CDR3: TGTGCCAGCAGCGAAACCGGAGGGAGCTCCTACGAGCAGTACTTC.

The CDR3 sequence: CASSLEAGSSYEQYF. The CDR3 DNA follows: TGTGCCAGCAGCTTAGAAGCAGGGAGCTCCTACGAGCAGTACTTC. The V call is TRBV7-8, the J call TRBJ2-7; either TRBD1 or TRBD2 may fit D (5 bases each). V lost 1 base and J 0 bases, leaving 10 bases between the germline ends. Germline V lookup: CDR1 SGHVS, CDR2 FQNEAQ. This CDR3 comprises 15 residues.

This clone was counted between two and nine times. Compared with germline, one end of the junction differs, possibly owing to a read error. The V call is TRBV6-6, the J call TRBJ1-5, with D perhaps matching TRBD1 (6 bases). This CDR3 is built from 14 residues. Germline V gene sequence: CDR1 MNHNY, CDR2 SVGAGI (reference sequence). CDR3 loop: CASRYSGGGQPQHF. The CDR3, as DNA: TGTGCCAGCAGATACTCGGGTGGGGGCCAGCCCCAGCATTTT.

This clone was counted between two and nine times. This chain links TRBV29-1 with TRBJ1-5; a weak D match, TRBD1 (6 bases). Germline assignment: CDR1 SQVTM and CDR2 ANQGSEA. The CDR3 length is 13 residues. V lost 5 bases, J lost 8 bases, and 16 bases lay in between. CDR3 residues: CSVQGQGSEPQHF. DNA for the CDR3: TGCAGCGTTCAGGGGCAGGGATCGGAGCCCCAGCATTTT. The full variable domain, with the rest looked up from reference TRBV29-1 and TRBJ1-5, is SAVISQKPSRDICQRGTSLTIQCQVDSQVTMMFWYRQQPGQSLTLIATANQGSEATYESGFVIDKFPISRPNLTFSTLTVSNMSPEDSSIYLCSVQGQGSEPQHFGDGTRLSIL.

About this clone itself: In the same sample, other DNA sequences code for this CDR3. The rearrangement joins TRBV20-1 to TRBJ1-1; D is uncertain. CDR3 size: 11 residues. Germline lookup yields CDR1 DFQATT and CDR2 SNEGSKA (reference sequence). The V end was cut by 2 bases, the J end by 1 base, with 2 bases between. Here the CDR3 reads CSARQNTEAFF. Written as DNA, the CDR3 is TGCAGTGCTAGACAGAACACTGAAGCTTTCTTT.

Only one count was recorded for this clone. This chain uses TRBV5-1 with TRBJ2-2; D may be TRBD2 (6 bases). The CDR3 has 15 residues. CDR1 and CDR2 from the germline V gene are SGHRS and YFSETQ. V was pared by 1 base and J by 4 bases, with 11 bases between. The CDR3, as DNA: TGCGCCAGCAGCTTGTCAAGCGGGCCCACCGGGGAGCTGTTTTTT. Translating gives CASSLSSGPTGELFF.

This clone was found many times. The chain is built from TRBV7-9 and TRBJ2-7, with 7 bases fitting TRBD2. CDR1 and CDR2 (germline): SEHNR, FQNEAQ (reference sequence). The CDR3 totals 14 residues. Trimming at V came to 3 bases and at J to 6 bases, leaving 8 bases not matched to a gene. The CDR3 reads CASSFLSSGREQYF. The CDR3 DNA is TGTGCCAGCAGCTTTTTGTCTAGCGGTCGCGAGCAGTACTTC.

The table lists this clone with a count of one. This rearrangement joins TRBV5-1 to TRBJ2-7; D is ambiguous. CDR1 and CDR2 (germline): SGHRS, YFSETQ. The CDR3 sequence is 14 residues long. V shed 1 base and J shed 2 bases, with 10 bases lying between them. The CDR3 nucleotides read TGCGCCAGCAGCTTGTTGGGCACCGCCTACGAGCAGTACTTC. Amino acid sequence: CASSLLGTAYEQYF.

The chain combines TRBV6-1 with TRBJ2-5, with D perhaps matching TRBD2 (6 bases). Trimming removed 4 bases at V and 4 bases at J, with 16 bases between. The CDR3 is 15 residues long. Germline values: CDR1 MNHNS, CDR2 SASEGT. The CDR3 sequence: CASSGNGEVGETQYF. CDR3 coding DNA: TGTGCCAGCAGTGGAAACGGGGAGGTCGGAGAGACCCAGTACTTC.

The rearrangement joins TRBV7-8 to TRBJ2-5; 7 bases map to TRBD2. Germline CDR1 SGHVS, CDR2 FQNEAQ. Losses at the gene ends were 1 base for V and 9 bases for J; bases not matched to a gene: 5. The CDR3 contains 13 residues. The CDR3 DNA reads TGTGCCAGCAGCTTAGGACTAGCAGGGTCCCAGTACTTC. Its protein is CASSLGLAGSQYF. The full variable domain, completed using reference TRBV7-8 and TRBJ2-5, is GAGVSQSPRYKVAKRGQDVALRCDPISGHVSLFWYQQALGQGPEFLTYFQNEAQLDKSGLPSDRFFAERPEGSVSTLKIQRTQQEDSAVYLCASSLGLAGSQYFGPGTRLLVL.

The sample holds one count of this clone. V usage is TRBV6-6 and J usage is TRBJ2-7; TRBD2 is a possible D gene (6 bases). There are 15 residues in the CDR3. Trimming removed 4 bases at V and 5 bases at J, with 18 bases between. The germline V gene encodes CDR1 MNHNY and CDR2 SVGAGI (reference sequence). The CDR3: CASSSSEGSGHEQYF. CDR3 in DNA: TGTGCCAGCAGTTCCTCGGAGGGGTCCGGACACGAGCAGTACTTC.

The gene calls are TRBV7-9 and TRBJ2-7, with D maybe TRBD2 (5 bases). Trimming stripped 5 bases from V and 5 bases from J, with 16 bases between. CDR3 size: 14 residues. Germline V gene sequence: CDR1 SEHNR, CDR2 FQNEAQ (reference sequence). CDR3 region: CASSRAGVLHEQYF. As DNA, the CDR3 is TGTGCCAGCAGCCGTGCCGGGGTACTCCACGAGCAGTACTTC.

The table lists this clone with many counts. V and J are TRBV10-3 and TRBJ1-1; 7 nucleotides match TRBD1. CDR1 and CDR2 from the germline V gene are ENHRY and SYGVKD. CDR3 length equals 13 residues. The ends lost 6 bases at V and 1 base at J; junction bases unmatched: 2. The CDR3 bases are TGTGCCATCAGGGGACAGCCGAACACTGAAGCTTTCTTT. Translated: CAIRGQPNTEAFF.

The sample holds a few counts of this clone. The chain combines TRBV7-6 with TRBJ1-5; tentative D call: TRBD1 (5 bases). The CDR3 is made up of 16 amino acids. V lost 1 base and J 5 bases, leaving 15 bases between the germline ends. Germline CDR1 and CDR2: SGHVS and FNYEAQ. The CDR3 here is CASSLDSGAAHQPQHF. The CDR3 DNA reads as TGTGCCAGCAGCTTAGACAGTGGGGCGGCTCATCAGCCCCAGCATTTT.

This chain joins TRBV5-1 and TRBJ2-1; D might be TRBD1 or TRBD2, each matching 5 bases. CDR1 is SGHRS and CDR2 is YFSETQ in the germline V gene. V was shortened by 0 bases and J by 8 bases, with 9 bases between the two germline ends. This CDR3 is built from 13 residues. This CDR3 reads CASSLARDHEQFF. In nucleotides, the CDR3 is TGCGCCAGCAGCTTGGCCAGGGACCATGAGCAGTTCTTC.

This clone has more than one count but fewer than ten. The CDR3 coding sequence is TGTGCCAGTAGTACAGGACTAGCGGGACTTAGCACAGATACGCAGTATTTT. It is translated as CASSTGLAGLSTDTQYF. The V gene is TRBV19, the J gene TRBJ2-3; 12 nucleotides align to TRBD2. The trim removed 4 bases at V and 0 bases at J, leaving 5 bases unmatched. Looked up from germline, CDR1 is LNHDA and CDR2 is SQIVND (reference sequence). The length of the CDR3 is 17 residues.

This clone was observed a single time. The rearrangement joins TRBV2 to TRBJ2-1, with 9 positions matching TRBD2. This CDR3 has 15 residues. Germline-derived CDR1 and CDR2 are SNHLY and FYNNEI. V shed 7 bases and J 6 bases; nucleotides not matched to a gene: 10. The CDR3: CASTEAGGRANEQFF. The CDR3 DNA sequence: TGTGCCAGCACCGAAGCGGGAGGTAGGGCCAATGAGCAGTTCTTC. The complete variable domain, with remaining parts taken from reference TRBV2 and TRBJ2-1, reads EPEVTQTPSHQVTQMGQEVILRCVPISNHLYFYWYRQILGQKVEFLVSFYNNEISEKSEIFDDQFSVERPDGSNFTLKIRSTKLEDSAMYFCASTEAGGRANEQFFGPGTRLTVL.

This chain links TRBV25-1 with TRBJ2-5; D tentatively reads TRBD1 or TRBD2 (5 bases each). The CDR3 contains 11 residues. V lost 6 bases and J 7 bases, leaving 9 bases between the germline ends. Germline lookup yields CDR1 MGHDK and CDR2 SYGVNS. The CDR3, as DNA: TGTGCCAGCAGGGGGGATGGGACCCAGTACTTC. Translation: CASRGDGTQYF.

The CDR3 here is CATRGQSSTDTQYF. CDR3 DNA: TGTGCCACTCGGGGTCAGTCTAGCACAGATACGCAGTATTTT. The chain carries TRBV19 and TRBJ2-3, with D possibly matching TRBD2 (5 bases). V lost 10 bases, J lost 0 bases, and 14 bases lay in between. CDR1 is LNHDA, CDR2 SQIVND, per germline (reference sequence). This CDR3 is 14 amino acids long.